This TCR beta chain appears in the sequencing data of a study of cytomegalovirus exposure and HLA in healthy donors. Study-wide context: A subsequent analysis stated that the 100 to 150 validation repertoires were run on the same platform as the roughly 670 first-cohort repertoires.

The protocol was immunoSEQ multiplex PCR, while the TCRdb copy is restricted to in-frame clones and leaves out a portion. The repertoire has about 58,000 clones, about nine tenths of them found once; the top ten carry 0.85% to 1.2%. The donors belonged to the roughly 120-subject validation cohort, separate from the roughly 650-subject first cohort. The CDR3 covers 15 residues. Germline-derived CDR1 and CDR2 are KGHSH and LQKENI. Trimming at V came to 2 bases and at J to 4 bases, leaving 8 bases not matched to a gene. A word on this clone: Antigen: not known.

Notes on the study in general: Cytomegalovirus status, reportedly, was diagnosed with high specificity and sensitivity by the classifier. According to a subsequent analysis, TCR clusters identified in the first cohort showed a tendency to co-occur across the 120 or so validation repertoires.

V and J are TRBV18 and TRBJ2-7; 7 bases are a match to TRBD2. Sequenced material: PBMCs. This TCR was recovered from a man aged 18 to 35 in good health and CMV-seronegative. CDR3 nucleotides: TGTGCCAGCTCACCATCGGGGGGTCTTGCGTACGAGCAGTACTTC. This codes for CASSPSGGLAYEQYF.